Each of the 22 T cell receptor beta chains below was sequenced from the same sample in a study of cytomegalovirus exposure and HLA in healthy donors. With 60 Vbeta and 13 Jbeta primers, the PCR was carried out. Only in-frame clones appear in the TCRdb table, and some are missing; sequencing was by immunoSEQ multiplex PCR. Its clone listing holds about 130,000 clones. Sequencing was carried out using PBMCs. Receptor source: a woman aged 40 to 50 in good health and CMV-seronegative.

The CDR3 bases are TGTGCCAGCAGCTCCTCCGGGGGAGGCACCTACGAGCAGTACTTC. It translates to CASSSSGGGTYEQYF. The chain carries TRBV5-4 and TRBJ2-7; a possible D gene is TRBD2 (6 bases). Between the trimmed V and J ends, which lost 3 bases and 2 bases, there was a span of 15 bases. The CDR3 runs 15 residues. Per the germline V gene, CDR1 is SGHNT and CDR2 is YYREEE (reference sequence).

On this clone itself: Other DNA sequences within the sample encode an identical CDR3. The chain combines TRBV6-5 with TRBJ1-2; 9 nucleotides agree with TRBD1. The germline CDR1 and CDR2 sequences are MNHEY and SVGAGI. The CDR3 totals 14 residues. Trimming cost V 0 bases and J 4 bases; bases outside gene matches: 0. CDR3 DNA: TGTGCCAGCAGTTACTCGGACAGGGGCTATGGCTACACCTTC. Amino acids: CASSYSDRGYGYTF.

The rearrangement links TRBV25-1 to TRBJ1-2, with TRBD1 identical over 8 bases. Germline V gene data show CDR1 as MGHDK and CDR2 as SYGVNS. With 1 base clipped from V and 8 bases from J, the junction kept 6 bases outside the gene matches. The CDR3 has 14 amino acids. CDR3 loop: CASSESGQGGGYTF. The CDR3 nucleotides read TGTGCCAGCAGTGAATCAGGACAGGGTGGCGGCTACACCTTC.

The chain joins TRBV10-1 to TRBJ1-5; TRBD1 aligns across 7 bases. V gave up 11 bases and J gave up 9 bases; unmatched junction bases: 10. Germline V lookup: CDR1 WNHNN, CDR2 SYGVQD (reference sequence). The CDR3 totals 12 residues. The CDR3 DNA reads TGCGCCGGAAGACAGGGTTCATGGCCCCAGCATTTT. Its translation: CAGRQGSWPQHF.

The CDR3 DNA is TGTGCCAGCAGCTTAACCCCAACAGGGGGAGCTTTCTTT. It yields the protein CASSLTPTGGAFF. V gene TRBV7-3 combines with J gene TRBJ1-1; TRBD1 aligns across 8 bases. CDR3 size: 13 residues. V lost 0 bases to trimming and J lost 10 bases; unmatched junction nucleotides: 4. Germline CDR1 SGHTA, CDR2 FQGTGA.

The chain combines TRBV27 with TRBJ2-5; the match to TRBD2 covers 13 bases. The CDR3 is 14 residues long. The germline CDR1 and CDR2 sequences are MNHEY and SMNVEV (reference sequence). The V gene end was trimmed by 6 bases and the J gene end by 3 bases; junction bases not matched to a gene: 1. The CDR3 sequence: CASSGLAGEETQYF. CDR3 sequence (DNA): TGTGCCAGCAGCGGACTAGCGGGAGAAGAGACCCAGTACTTC.

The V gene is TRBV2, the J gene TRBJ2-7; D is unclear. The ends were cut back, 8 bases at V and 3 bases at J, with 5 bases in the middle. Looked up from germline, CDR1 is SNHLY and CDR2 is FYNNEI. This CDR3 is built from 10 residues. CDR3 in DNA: TGTGCCAGCGCGATCTACGAGCAGTACTTC. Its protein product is CASAIYEQYF.

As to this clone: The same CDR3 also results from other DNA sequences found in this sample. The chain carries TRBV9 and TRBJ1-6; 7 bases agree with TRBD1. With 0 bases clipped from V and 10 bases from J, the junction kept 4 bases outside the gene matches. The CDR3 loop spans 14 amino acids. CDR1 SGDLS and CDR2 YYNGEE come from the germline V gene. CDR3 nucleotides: TGTGCCAGCAGCGTAGACAACAGGGGATCACCCCTCCACTTT. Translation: CASSVDNRGSPLHF.

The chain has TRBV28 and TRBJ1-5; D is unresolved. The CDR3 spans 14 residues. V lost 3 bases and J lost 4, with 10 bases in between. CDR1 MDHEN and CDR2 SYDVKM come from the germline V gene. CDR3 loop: CASSFRGLNQPQHF. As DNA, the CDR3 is TGTGCCAGCAGTTTCCGGGGTCTAAATCAGCCCCAGCATTTT.

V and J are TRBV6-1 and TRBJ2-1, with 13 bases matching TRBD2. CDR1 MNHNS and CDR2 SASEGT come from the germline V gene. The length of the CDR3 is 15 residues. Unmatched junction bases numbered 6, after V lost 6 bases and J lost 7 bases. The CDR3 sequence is CASSETSGGRNEQFF. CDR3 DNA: TGTGCCAGCAGCGAGACTAGCGGGGGGCGGAATGAGCAGTTCTTC.

CDR3 protein: CASTNMNTEAFF. CDR3 sequence (DNA): TGCGCCAGCACCAACATGAACACTGAAGCTTTCTTT. This chain connects TRBV5-1 to TRBJ1-1; D not resolved. Trimming stripped 6 bases from V and 0 bases from J, with 6 bases between. The CDR3 totals 12 residues. The germline CDR1 and CDR2 sequences are SGHRS and YFSETQ.

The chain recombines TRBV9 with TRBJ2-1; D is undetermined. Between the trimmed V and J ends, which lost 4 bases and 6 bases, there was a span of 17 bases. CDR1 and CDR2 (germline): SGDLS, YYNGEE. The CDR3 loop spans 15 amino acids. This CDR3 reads CASSLTTFGGNEQFF. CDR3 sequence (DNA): TGTGCCAGCAGCTTAACTACATTCGGCGGCAATGAGCAGTTCTTC.

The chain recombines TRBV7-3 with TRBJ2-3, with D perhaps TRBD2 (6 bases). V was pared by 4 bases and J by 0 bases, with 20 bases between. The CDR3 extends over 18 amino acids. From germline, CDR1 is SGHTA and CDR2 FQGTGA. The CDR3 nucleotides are TGTGCCAGCAGCTCGGGGGTGGGGCGGGGAGTTAGCACAGATACGCAGTATTTT. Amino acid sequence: CASSSGVGRGVSTDTQYF.

DNA for the CDR3: TGTGCCAGCAGACGGACCCAATCGGGAGTTAACTATGGCTACACCTTC. Translating gives CASRRTQSGVNYGYTF. This sequence joins TRBV5-4 and TRBJ1-2; D gene uncertain. The V gene lost 5 bases and the J gene lost 1 base, with 18 bases spanning the gap. The germline CDR1 and CDR2 sequences are SGHNT and YYREEE (reference sequence). CDR3 length equals 16 residues.

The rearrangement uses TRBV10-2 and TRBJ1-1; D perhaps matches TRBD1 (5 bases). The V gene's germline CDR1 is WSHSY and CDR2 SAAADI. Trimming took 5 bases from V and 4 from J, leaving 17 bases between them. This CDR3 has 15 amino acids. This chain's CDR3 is CASSIPGRQGTEAFF. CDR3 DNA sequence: TGCGCCAGCAGTATACCGGGCCGCCAGGGCACTGAAGCTTTCTTT.

The CDR3 DNA reads as TGTGCCATCAGTGAGTCCTCAGGGGAGCAAGAGACCCAGTACTTC. It is translated as CAISESSGEQETQYF. This chain connects TRBV10-3 to TRBJ2-5; D possibly corresponds to TRBD1 (6 bases). CDR1 is ENHRY, CDR2 SYGVKD, per germline. There are 15 residues in the CDR3. Trimming removed 0 bases at V and 2 bases at J, with 10 bases between.

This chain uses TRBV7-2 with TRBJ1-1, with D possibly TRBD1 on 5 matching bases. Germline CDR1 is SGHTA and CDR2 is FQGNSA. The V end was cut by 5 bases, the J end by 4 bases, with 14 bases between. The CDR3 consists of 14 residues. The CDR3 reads CASSTQWQGTEAFF. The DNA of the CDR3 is TGTGCCAGCAGCACACAGTGGCAGGGCACTGAAGCTTTCTTT. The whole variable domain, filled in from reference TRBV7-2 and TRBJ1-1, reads GAGVSQSPSNKVTEKGKDVELRCDPISGHTALYWYRQSLGQGLEFLIYFQGNSAPDKSGLPSDRFSAERTGGSVSTLTIQRTQQEDSAVYLCASSTQWQGTEAFFGQGTRLTVV.

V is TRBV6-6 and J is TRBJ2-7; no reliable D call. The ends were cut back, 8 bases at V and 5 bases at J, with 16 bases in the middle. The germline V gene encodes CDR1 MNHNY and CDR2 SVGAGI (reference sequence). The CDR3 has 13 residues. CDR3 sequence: CASLRARQDEQYF. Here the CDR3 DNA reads TGTGCCAGCTTGCGTGCACGACAAGACGAGCAGTACTTC.

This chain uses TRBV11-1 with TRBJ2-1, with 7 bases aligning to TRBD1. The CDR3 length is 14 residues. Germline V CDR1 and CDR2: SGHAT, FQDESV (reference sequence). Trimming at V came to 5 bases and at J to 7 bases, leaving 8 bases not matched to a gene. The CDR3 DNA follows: TGTGCCAGCAGCGCATTGACAGGGCCTAATGAGCAGTTCTTC. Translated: CASSALTGPNEQFF.

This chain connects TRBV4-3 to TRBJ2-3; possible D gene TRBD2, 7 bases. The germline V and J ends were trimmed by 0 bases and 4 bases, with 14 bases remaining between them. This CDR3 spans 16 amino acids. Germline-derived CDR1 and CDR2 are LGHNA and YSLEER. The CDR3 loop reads CASSQDLGGAADTQYF. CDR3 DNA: TGCGCCAGCAGCCAAGATTTAGGGGGGGCCGCAGATACGCAGTATTTT.

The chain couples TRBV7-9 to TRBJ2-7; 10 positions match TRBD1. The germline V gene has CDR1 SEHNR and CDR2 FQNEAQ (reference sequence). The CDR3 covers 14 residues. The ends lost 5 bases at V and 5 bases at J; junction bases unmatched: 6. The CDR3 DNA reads TGTGCCAGCAGCCAGGGGACAGGGGAGGACGAGCAGTACTTC. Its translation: CASSQGTGEDEQYF.

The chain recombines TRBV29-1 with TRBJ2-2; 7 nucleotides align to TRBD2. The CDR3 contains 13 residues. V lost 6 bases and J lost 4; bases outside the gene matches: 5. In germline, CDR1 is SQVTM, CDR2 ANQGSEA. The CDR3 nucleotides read TGCAGCGTGGGGACTATGATCACCGGGGAGCTGTTTTTT. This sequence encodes CSVGTMITGELFF.